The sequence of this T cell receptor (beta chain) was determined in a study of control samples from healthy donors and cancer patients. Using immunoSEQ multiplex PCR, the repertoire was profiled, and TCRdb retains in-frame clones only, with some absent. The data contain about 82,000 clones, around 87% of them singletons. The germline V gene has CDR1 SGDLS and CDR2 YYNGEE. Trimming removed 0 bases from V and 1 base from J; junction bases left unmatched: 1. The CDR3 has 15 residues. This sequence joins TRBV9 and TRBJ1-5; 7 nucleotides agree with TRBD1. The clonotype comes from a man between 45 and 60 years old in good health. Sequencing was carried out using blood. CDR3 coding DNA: TGTGCCAGCAGCGTAGAAGGGGGCAGCAATCAGCCCCAGCATTTT. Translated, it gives CASSVEGGSNQPQHF.